The T cell receptor (beta chain) under discussion was sequenced for a study of cytomegalovirus exposure and HLA in healthy donors. PCR involved 60 Vbeta and 13 Jbeta primers. TCRdb's table, derived via immunoSEQ multiplex PCR, lists solely in-frame clones and lacks some. The data hold around 120,000 clones, with over 70% observed a single time. Concerning this clone itself: Antigen unknown.

Notes on the study in general: In vitro data verified three CMV-associated chains as specific for CMV antigens.

Per germline, CDR1 MNHEY and CDR2 SMNVEV (reference sequence). Between the trimmed V and J ends, which lost 6 bases and 1 base, there was a span of 6 bases. CDR3 length: 12 residues. This receptor was obtained from a woman between 35 and 50 years old in good health and CMV-seronegative. The rearrangement uses TRBV27 and TRBJ1-1; no clear D gene. The sequencing input was PBMCs. The CDR3 region is CASSHRNTEAFF. The CDR3 bases are TGTGCCAGCAGCCACAGGAACACTGAAGCTTTCTTT.